This TCR beta chain comes out of a study of immune heterogeneity within non-small cell lung tumors. Template material for each sample was 550 to 700 ng of bulk tumor genomic DNA. Several biopsies per primary tumor, spaced far apart, were taken during surgery. Newly diagnosed with untreated non-small cell lung cancer, the patients underwent curative surgery. The study drew donors from newly diagnosed non-small cell lung cancer patients having surgery with curative intent. The TCR beta CDR3 region was amplified by multiplex PCR employing 32 V and 13 J primers. TCRdb re-called the multiplex PCR reads with MiXCR, one entry per CDR3 protein. This sample carries more than 2,000 distinct CDR3 sequences, more than 20% of them seen once, and the ten largest clones take about 10%. CDR1 and CDR2 from the germline V gene are SNHLY and FYNNEI. Trimming removed 5 bases from V and 8 bases from J, with 7 bases in between. The CDR3 length is 11 residues.

This clonotype qualifies as medium-sized. Sequencing was performed on lung tumor tissue. This chain connects TRBV2 to TRBJ2-1; no reliable D call. This sequence was found in a man in his forties with non-small cell lung cancer. CDR3: CASSQRDEQFF. The CDR3 DNA follows: TGTGCCAGCAGTCAACGGGATGAGCAGTTCTTC.